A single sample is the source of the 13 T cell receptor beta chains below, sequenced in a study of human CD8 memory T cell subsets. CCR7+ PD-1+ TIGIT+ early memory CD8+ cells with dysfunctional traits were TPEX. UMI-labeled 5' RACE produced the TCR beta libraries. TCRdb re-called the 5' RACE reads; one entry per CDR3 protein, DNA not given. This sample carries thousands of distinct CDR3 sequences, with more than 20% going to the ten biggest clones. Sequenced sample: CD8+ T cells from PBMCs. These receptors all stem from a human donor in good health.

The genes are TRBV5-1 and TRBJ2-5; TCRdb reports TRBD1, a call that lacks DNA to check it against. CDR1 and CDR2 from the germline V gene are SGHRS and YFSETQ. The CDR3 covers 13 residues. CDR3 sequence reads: CASSTGVEETQYF. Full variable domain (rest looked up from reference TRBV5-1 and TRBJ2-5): KAGVTQTPRYLIKTRGQQVTLSCSPISGHRSVSWYQQTPGQGLQFLFEYFSETQRNKGNFPGRFSGRQFSNSRSEMNVSTLELGDSALYLCASSTGVEETQYFGPGTRLLVL.

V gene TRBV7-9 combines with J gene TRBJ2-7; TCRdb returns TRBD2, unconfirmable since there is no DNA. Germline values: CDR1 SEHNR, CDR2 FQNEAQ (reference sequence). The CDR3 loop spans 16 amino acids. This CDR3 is CASSLAIGGRAGEQYF.

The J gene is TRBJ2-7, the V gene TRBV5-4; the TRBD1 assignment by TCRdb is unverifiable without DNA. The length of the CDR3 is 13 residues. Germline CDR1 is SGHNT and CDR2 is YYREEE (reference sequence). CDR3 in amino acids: CASSSFAGGEQYF.

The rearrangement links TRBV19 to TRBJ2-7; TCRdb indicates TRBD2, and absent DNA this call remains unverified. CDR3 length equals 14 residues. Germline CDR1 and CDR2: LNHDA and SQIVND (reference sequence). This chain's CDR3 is CASSDLAGGEEQYF. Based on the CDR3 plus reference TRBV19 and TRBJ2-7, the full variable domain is DGGITQSPKYLFRKEGQNVTLSCEQNLNHDAMYWYRQDPGQGLRLIYYSQIVNDFQKGDIAEGYSVSREKKESFPLTVTSAQKNPTAFYLCASSDLAGGEEQYFGPGTRLTVT.

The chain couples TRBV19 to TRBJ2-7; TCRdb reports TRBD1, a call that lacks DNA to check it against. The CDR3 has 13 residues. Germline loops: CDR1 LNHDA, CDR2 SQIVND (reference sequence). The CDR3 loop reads CAIAPGQGFEQYF.

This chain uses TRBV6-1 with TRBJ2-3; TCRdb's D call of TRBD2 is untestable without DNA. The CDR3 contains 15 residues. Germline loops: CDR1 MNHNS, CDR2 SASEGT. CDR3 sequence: CASSVTSGEADTQYF.

CDR3 amino acids: CASSGGHSSTDTQYF. The V gene is TRBV5-1, the J gene TRBJ2-3; TCRdb proposes TRBD1, but this gene call is untestable without DNA. The CDR3 sequence is 15 residues long. Germline CDR1 reads SGHRS; CDR2 reads YFSETQ.

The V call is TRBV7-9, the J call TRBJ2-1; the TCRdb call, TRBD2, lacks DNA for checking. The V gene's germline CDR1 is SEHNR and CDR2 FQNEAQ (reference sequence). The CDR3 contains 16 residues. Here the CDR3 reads CASSPILAGDYNEQFF.

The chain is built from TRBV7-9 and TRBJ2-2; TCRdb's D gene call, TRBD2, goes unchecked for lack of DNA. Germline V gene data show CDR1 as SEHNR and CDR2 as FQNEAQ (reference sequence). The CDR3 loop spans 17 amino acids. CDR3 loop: CASSLATTRVVPGELFF.

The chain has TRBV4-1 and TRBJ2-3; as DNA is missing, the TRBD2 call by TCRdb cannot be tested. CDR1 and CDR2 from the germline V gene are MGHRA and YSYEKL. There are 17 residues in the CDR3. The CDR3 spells CASSQKGAGDATDTQYF.

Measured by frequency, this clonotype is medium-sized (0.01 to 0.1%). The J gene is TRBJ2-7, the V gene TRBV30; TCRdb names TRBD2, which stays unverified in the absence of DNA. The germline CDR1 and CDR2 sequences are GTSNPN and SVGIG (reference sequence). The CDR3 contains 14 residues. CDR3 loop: CAWSVDSGVHEQYF.

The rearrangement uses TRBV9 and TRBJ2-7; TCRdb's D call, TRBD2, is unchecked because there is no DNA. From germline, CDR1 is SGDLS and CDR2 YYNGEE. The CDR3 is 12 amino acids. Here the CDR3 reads CASSSSSTNQYF.

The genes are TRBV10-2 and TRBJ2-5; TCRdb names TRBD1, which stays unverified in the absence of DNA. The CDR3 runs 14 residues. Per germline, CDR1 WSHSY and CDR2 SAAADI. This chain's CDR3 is CASSESRDDETQYF.